Given below is one TCR beta chain in context. The antigen is undetermined. The sample has other DNA sequences that encode this CDR3 too. Germline CDR1 is ENHRY and CDR2 is SYGVKD. The CDR3 consists of 14 residues. V trimming: 6 bases; J trimming: 3 bases; junction bases outside the gene matches: 3. In the PCR, 60 Vbeta and 13 Jbeta primers were used. TCRdb keeps only in-frame clones here, not all; method: immunoSEQ multiplex PCR. The table shows over 150,000 clones, with around 82% occurring only once. This sample is drawn from a study of cytomegalovirus exposure and HLA in healthy donors. The study's findings and limits: Earlier findings revealed that most TCR beta V segments proved productive either about 87% or about 30% of the time. A later analysis associated some 18,000 TCR beta sequences with HLA alleles at a 0.05 false discovery rate. There were three CMV-associated chains whose specificity for CMV antigens was confirmed in vitro. Reports state that TCR beta sequences accurately predicted most subjects' HLA-A and HLA-B alleles.

The sample consisted of PBMCs. The chain carries TRBV10-3 and TRBJ1-4, with TRBD1 matching over 8 bases. The receptor comes from a woman in her 30s in good health and CMV-seronegative. The DNA of the CDR3 is TGTGCCATCAGCGAACAGGGGGCTAATGAAAAACTGTTTTTT. Protein: CAISEQGANEKLFF.